This T cell receptor (beta chain) came from a study of T cell responses to AZD1222 COVID-19 vaccine. Study findings and constraints: Reportedly, close to half of spike-specific TCRs are directed against unmutated variant regions. Clonal diversity may have been underestimated, and the donors were mostly white British, with more females than males.

Germline V lookup: CDR1 SGHDT, CDR2 YYEEEE. The CDR3 loop spans 18 amino acids. With V trimmed by 3 bases and J by 0 bases, 8 bases remained unmatched. With regard to this clone: Its antigen is as yet unknown.

Using immunoSEQ multiplex PCR, the repertoire was profiled, and TCRdb retains in-frame clones only, with some absent. Seen here are over 150,000 clones, 85% to 95% observed once, and the top ten hold around 1.5%. Samples with a second dose at about 4 or about 12 weeks were pooled together. The sample was peripheral blood, taken 28 days after the second AZD1222 dose. The TCR sequence derives from an adult who received the AZD1222 COVID-19 vaccine. The chain has TRBV5-6 and TRBJ2-3; 12 positions match TRBD2. The CDR3 DNA sequence: TGTGCCAGCAGCTCGGGACTAGCGGGCCTCTATAGCACAGATACGCAGTATTTT. Its translation is CASSSGLAGLYSTDTQYF.